This is a list of T cell receptor beta chains from one sample in a study of blood T cell repertoires in COVID-19. Repertoires were generated with immunoSEQ multiplex PCR, while TCRdb's copy carries only in-frame clones and drops some. The sample lists approximately 120,000 clones, about 90% occurring once. Sequenced material: peripheral blood. All receptors come from a woman in her 50s who had recovered from COVID-19. Each CDR3 is given with its conserved first and last residue.

TRBV2 | CASSEEVNQPQHF
TRBV5-6 | CASGRAGQANGELFF
TRBV15 | CATSRGVGGATDTQYF
TRBV7-2 | CASSPGLGPDTQYF
TRBV2 | CASSARPGQGAHEQYF
TRBV4-1 | CASSRGHQLSYEQYF
TRBV5-1 | CASSFGGNNEQFF
TRBV11-2 | CASSRAGGTSGSRNEQFF
TRBV7-2 | CASSLLAGGGQETQYF
TRBV20-1 | CSASQDRGDYEQYF
TRBV5-5 | CASSYGRGVGEKLFF
TRBV19 | CASSSFASGRYEQYF
TRBV20-1 | CSARRDNEQFF
TRBV4-3 | CASSQDPWQGAIHEQYF
TRBV5-8 | CASSFRGRNTEAFF
TRBV7-8 | CASSLGAWGTGELFF
TRBV11-3 | CASSLDLGGSYNEQFF
TRBV5-1 | CASSLGDSRNQPQHF
TRBV2 | CASSFTDRGLGEQFF
TRBV9 | CASSASGPSQYF
TRBV30 | CAWSPWGGTGGNGELFF
TRBV5-1 | CASSLVRGGPNEQFF
TRBV3-1/TRBV3-2 | CASSPRRDRGNYGYTF
TRBV7-2 | CASSLVGGDTGQYF
TRBV5-1 | CASSFTGANVLTF
TRBV5-4 | CASSLGRRQVNTEAFF
TRBV9 | CASSPQDRVRTEAFF
TRBV29-1 | CSVRTSGRGNEQFF
TRBV3-1/TRBV3-2 | CASSPPSTYNEQFF
TRBV2 | CASSGGSGETQYF
TRBV5-1 | CASSLMAASGTDEQFF
TRBV5-1 | CASSLGGTGGTDTQYF
TRBV9 | CASSVGVQGNSPLHF
TRBV2 | CASRVDQGFGGYTF
TRBV6-5 | CASSNSDTGELFF
TRBV3-1/TRBV3-2 | CASSRITSGGFFF
TRBV5-4 | CASSLTSGRGDEQYF
TRBV11-3 | CASSRGGLSGYEQYF
TRBV12-5 | CASVVSGGAVETQYF
TRBV10-3 | CAISAGSPGDQPQHF
TRBV2 | CASSPGQRYEKLFF
TRBV6-6 | CASRDRGRLVSQHF
TRBV29-1 | CSVLINWGEIYNEQFF
TRBV6-5 | CASSYTGTNTGELFF
TRBV2 | CASGATSGANVLTF
TRBV7-2 | CASSRNPLQGADFF